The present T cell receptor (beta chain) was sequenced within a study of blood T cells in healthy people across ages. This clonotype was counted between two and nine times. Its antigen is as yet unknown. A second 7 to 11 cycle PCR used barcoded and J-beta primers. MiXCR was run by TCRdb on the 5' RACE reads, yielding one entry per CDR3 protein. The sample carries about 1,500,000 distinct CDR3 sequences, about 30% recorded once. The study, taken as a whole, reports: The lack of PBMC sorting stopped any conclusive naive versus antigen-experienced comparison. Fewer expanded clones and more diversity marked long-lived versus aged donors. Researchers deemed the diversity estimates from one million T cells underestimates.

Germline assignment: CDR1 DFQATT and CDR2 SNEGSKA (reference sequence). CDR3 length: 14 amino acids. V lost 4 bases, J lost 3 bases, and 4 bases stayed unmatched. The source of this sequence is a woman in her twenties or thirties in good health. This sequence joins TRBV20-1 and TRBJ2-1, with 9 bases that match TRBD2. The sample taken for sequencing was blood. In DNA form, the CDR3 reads TGCAGTGCTAAGAGCGGGGGGAACTACAATGAGCAGTTCTTC. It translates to CSAKSGGNYNEQFF.